This entry is about one T cell receptor beta chain. Its antigen is not yet known. Qualities for individual bases were not recorded, and no much larger clone is one base off. These data originate in a study of shared clonotypes between healthy human individuals (dated by TCRdb to the early 2020s). Describing the broader study: The cohort comprised two women and a few men aged 18 to 49 years. For each donor, three plates each were used for CD4 naive and CD4 memory, two plates were used for CD8 naive, and one plate was used for CD8 memory. Per donor, leukapheresis produced somewhere between about 0.85 and 9.5 billion PBMCs. The study deeply sequenced blood TCR repertoires of several healthy adults to estimate repertoire size and the extent of clonotype sharing between individuals. To increase sequencing depth and limit assay-specific biases, different laboratories used diverse techniques to prepare libraries and sequence TCR repertoires.

Using the deep immunoSEQ assay, TCR CDR3 regions were amplified from genomic DNA by multiplex PCR. Extracted genomic DNA from each cell subset was spread evenly across all wells of several immunoSEQ 96-well plates, with each plate serving as a replicate. Each replicate PCR for sorted subsets received 200 ng genomic DNA, equal to roughly 33,000 T cell genomes. The purified libraries were quantified using a Qubit 3.0 fluorometer, sized with a Bioanalyzer 2100, and then quantified again using the KAPA Library Quantification kit. Each immunoSEQ 96-well plate was sequenced on its own single-read 150-cycle Illumina NextSeq 550 flow cell. Regarding the original processing steps: The immunoSEQ output contained only junctional sequences without quality scores, so filtering could not match that applied to full-length reads. To assign V/J genes and CDR3, sequences were annotated against IMGT germline references using PyIR, a Python wrapper for IgBLAST v1.9. Reads were removed for weak V/J assignments (E-value above 1e-6), missing CDR3, stop codons, out-of-frame junctions, or ambiguous translated residues. V3J clonotypes were defined as sequences sharing an identical inferred V gene, J gene, and CDR3 amino acid sequence. The percentage overlap between two repertoires was calculated by dividing the number of shared unique clonotypes by the size of the smaller repertoire. RTK rarefaction, the Chao1 estimator, and Recon v2.1 estimates of unobserved clonotypes were used to assess repertoire richness. For all TCRbeta clonotypes obtained by the gDNA method from several donors, generation probabilities were computed with OLGA. TCRdb took this table from immuneACCESS and kept in-frame rearrangements with V and J called. Such tables lack part of the clones; where checked against another copy, unresolved V genes explain under half of the gap, and the rest is unexplained. V, J and clone size reflect that table, while D and trimming were determined from the DNA. The sample contains 2.3 million or so clones, over 90% of them found a single time. The ten top clones hold under 0.45% of the sample.

General conclusions and limits of the study: Sampling was restricted to blood, and TCR repertoires in tissues likely differ from the TCR repertoires found in blood. Naive subsets generally had larger estimated clonotype richness than memory subsets did. Incomplete sequencing was indicated by rarefaction of sorted-subset datasets, despite the large sequencing depth. Compared with non-shared clonotypes, the clonotypes found in all four sorted-subset donors had higher generation probabilities. Pairwise subsampling indicated that sequencing depth was expected to affect the degree of clonotype sharing among donors. The genetic and exposure-history diversity represented was limited by the small number of donors. Across several donors, around 5% of naive CD4, 3% to 4% of naive CD8, 2.3% of memory CD4, and roughly 0.4% of memory CD8 clonotypes were shared.

Healthy HIV-negative adults with no recently reported acute infections or vaccinations were included as donors. Every donor was a Caucasian adult residing in Nashville, Tennessee, USA. CD4+ T cells were enriched by magnetic negative selection; naive cells were then positively selected on CD45RA, and the negative fraction formed the memory subset. Blood was collected by leukapheresis, and PBMCs were isolated by Ficoll-Histopaque density gradient centrifugation and then cryopreserved in liquid nitrogen vapor phase. Purity and quantity of every magnetically sorted T cell population were checked by analytical flow cytometry. From each sorted fraction, genomic DNA was isolated and quantified by UV absorbance on a Nanodrop 2000c. Looking up the germline V gene yields CDR1 SNHLY and CDR2 FYNNEI. Its CDR3 holds 14 amino acids, cysteine through phenylalanine. The CDR3 DNA has 42 bases and is translated from base 1. V trim: 4 bases; J trim: 3 bases; unmatched bases: 5.

Here the chain combines TRBV2 and TRBJ2-7; 8 central nucleotides agree with TRBD2. The sequence derives from a man aged 18 to 29 in good health. Some clones in this sample may be carry-over from other donors' samples. The material sequenced was naive CD4+ T cells from PBMCs. The cell subset or site label, as the study defines it: CD45RA+ positively selected. The CDR3 region: CASSGTSRYYEQYF. The DNA sequence reads TGTGCCAGCAGTGGGACTAGCAGATACTACGAGCAGTACTTC.